This T cell receptor (beta chain) was documented in a study of control samples from healthy donors and cancer patients. Only in-frame clones appear in the TCRdb table, and some are missing; sequencing was by immunoSEQ multiplex PCR. Of 120,000 to 150,000 clones listed, roughly 92% are singletons. The V end was cut by 4 bases, the J end by 0 bases, with 21 bases between. The CDR3 has 18 residues. Germline CDR1 and CDR2: LGHNA and YSLEER. The source material was blood. This clonotype was sampled from a man in his forties in good health. This sequence joins TRBV4-3 and TRBJ1-1; D unclear. The CDR3: CASSLMMEGDLMNTEAFF. Written as DNA, the CDR3 is TGCGCCAGCAGCCTGATGATGGAGGGAGACCTTATGAACACTGAAGCTTTCTTT.